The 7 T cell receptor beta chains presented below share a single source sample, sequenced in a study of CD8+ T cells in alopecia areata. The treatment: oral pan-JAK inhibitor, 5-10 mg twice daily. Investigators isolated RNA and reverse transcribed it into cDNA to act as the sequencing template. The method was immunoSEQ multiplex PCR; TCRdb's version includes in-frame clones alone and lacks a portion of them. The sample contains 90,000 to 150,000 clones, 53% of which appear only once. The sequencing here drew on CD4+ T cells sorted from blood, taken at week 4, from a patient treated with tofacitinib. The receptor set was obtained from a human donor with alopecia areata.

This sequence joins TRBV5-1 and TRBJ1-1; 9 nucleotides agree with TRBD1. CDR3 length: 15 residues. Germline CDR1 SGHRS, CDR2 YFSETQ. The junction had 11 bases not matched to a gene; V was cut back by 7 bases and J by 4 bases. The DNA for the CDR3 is TGCGCCAGCCGACCTCCGGGACAGGGAGCCACTGAAGCTTTCTTT. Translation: CASRPPGQGATEAFF.

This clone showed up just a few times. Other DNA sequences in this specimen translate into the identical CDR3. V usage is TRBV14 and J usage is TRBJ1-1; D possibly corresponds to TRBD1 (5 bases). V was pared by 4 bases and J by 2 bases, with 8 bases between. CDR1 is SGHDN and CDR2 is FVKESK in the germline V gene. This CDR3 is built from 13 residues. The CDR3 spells CASSRGLNTEAFF. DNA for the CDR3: TGTGCCAGCAGCCGGGGACTCAACACTGAAGCTTTCTTT.

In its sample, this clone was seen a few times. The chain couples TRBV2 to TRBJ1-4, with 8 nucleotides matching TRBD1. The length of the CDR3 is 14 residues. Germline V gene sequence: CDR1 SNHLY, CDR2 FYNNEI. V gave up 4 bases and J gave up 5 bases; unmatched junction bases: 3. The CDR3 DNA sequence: TGTGCCAGCAGTGCCCAGGGGGCGAATGAAAAACTGTTTTTT. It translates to CASSAQGANEKLFF.

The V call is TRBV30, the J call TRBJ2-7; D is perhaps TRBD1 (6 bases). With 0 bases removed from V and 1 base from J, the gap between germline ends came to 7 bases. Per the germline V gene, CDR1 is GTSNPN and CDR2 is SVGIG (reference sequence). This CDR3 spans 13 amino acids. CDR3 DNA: TGTGCCTGGAGTGTAGGGGGATCCTACGAGCAGTACTTC. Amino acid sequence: CAWSVGGSYEQYF.

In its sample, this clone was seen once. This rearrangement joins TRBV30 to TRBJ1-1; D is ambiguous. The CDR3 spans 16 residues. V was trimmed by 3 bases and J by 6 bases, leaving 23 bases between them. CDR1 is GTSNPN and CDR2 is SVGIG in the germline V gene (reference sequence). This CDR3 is CAWRDTLKGGWAEAFF. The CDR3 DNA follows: TGTGCCTGGAGGGATACGTTGAAGGGCGGATGGGCTGAAGCTTTCTTT.

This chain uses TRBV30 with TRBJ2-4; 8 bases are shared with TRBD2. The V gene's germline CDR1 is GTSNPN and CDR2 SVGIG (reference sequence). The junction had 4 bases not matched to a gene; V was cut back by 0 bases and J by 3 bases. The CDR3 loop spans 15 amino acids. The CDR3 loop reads CAWSVGLAGKNIQYF. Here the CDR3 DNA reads TGTGCCTGGAGTGTTGGGCTAGCGGGCAAAAACATTCAGTACTTC.

CDR3 sequence reads: CASSRQGGKDGYTF. CDR3 sequence (DNA): TGTGCCAGCAGCCGACAGGGTGGGAAGGATGGCTACACCTTC. The rearrangement links TRBV2 to TRBJ1-2; 7 nucleotides align to TRBD1. V gave up 6 bases and J gave up 6 bases; unmatched junction bases: 10. CDR3 length: 14 amino acids. Germline loops: CDR1 SNHLY, CDR2 FYNNEI. The full variable domain, its missing parts supplied by reference TRBV2 and TRBJ1-2, is EPEVTQTPSHQVTQMGQEVILRCVPISNHLYFYWYRQILGQKVEFLVSFYNNEISEKSEIFDDQFSVERPDGSNFTLKIRSTKLEDSAMYFCASSRQGGKDGYTFGSGTRLTVV.